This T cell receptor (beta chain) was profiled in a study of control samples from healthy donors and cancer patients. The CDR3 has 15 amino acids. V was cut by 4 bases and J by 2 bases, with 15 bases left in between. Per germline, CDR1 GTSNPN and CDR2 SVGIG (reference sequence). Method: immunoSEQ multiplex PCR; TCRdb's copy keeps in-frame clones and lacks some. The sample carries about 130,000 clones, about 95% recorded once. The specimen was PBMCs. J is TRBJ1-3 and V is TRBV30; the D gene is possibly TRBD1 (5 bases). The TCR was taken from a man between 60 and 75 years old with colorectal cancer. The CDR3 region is CAWTRDGQAGNTIYF. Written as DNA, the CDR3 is TGTGCCTGGACCCGGGACGGCCAGGCTGGAAACACCATATATTTT.